These T cell receptor beta chains were read from a single sample in a study of blood T cells in healthy people across ages. TCRdb called the 5' RACE reads again in MiXCR, with one record for every CDR3 protein. In the table there are about 640,000 distinct CDR3 sequences, around 54% of which are singletons. The source material was blood. The receptors come from a man in his sixties in good health. CDR3s include the opening cysteine and the closing phenylalanine or tryptophan. A D gene is named only where the DNA matches it firmly. Clone sizes are given selectively: once, few, many, or a class where the clone is expanded.

V gene	clone size	D gene	J gene	CDR3 DNA	CDR3 protein
TRBV20-1	few	-	TRBJ1-6	TGCAGTGCTAGGGCGGTGGGGTATAATTCACCCCTCCACTTT	CSARAVGYNSPLHF
TRBV3-1	-	TRBD2	TRBJ2-3	TGTGCCAGCAGCCTCCGGACTAGCGGGGGGCCAGATACGCAGTATTTT	CASSLRTSGGPDTQYF
TRBV28	many	-	TRBJ1-2	TGTGCCAGCAGTTTAGGTTCCTTGGGTATAGTTGGCTACACCTTC	CASSLGSLGIVGYTF
TRBV4-2	-	TRBD1	TRBJ1-2	TGTGCCAGCACCCACACCCCAGGGGGCAATTATGGCTACACCTTC	CASTHTPGGNYGYTF
TRBV15	-	-	TRBJ2-5	TGTGCCACCAGCAGACCTGGGGGGCGGCAAGAGACCCAGTACTTC	CATSRPGGRQETQYF
TRBV6-2/TRBV6-3	-	TRBD1	TRBJ1-1	TGTGCCAGCAGACCACAGACAGGGGAGAGCACTGAAGCTTTCTTT	CASRPQTGESTEAFF
TRBV29-1	-	-	TRBJ1-2	TGCAGCGTTGAAAGGCTACAGAACTATGGCTACACCTTC	CSVERLQNYGYTF
TRBV20-1	once	TRBD2	TRBJ2-1	TGCAGTGCTATTAGCGGGGGAGCCTACAATGAGCAGTTCTTC	CSAISGGAYNEQFF
TRBV10-3	-	-	TRBJ2-1	TGTGCCATCAGTGTGGCGGCGGCGGCGGGGCGCAATGAGCAGTTCTTC	CAISVAAAAGRNEQFF
TRBV21-1	-	-	TRBJ2-7	TGTGCCAGCAGCAAAGGGGGTAGCAGGGACTACGAGCAGTACTTC	CASSKGGSRDYEQYF
TRBV5-1	once	-	TRBJ2-3	TGCGCCAGCAGGAGGGAAGCTAGCCCGAGCACAGATACGCAGTATTTT	CASRREASPSTDTQYF
TRBV7-6	-	-	TRBJ2-7	TGTGCCAGCAGCTTCTCAGTCGGGACCGAATCCTACGAGCAGTACTTC	CASSFSVGTESYEQYF
TRBV3-1	-	-	TRBJ1-2	TGTGCCAGCAGCCCCCGGGACGGAAACTATGGCTACACCTTC	CASSPRDGNYGYTF
TRBV11-2	-	-	TRBJ2-5	TGTGCCAGCAGCGCCACGGGGACCCAGTACTTC	CASSATGTQYF
TRBV10-2	few	-	TRBJ1-4	TGCGCCAGCAGTGGACAGGCAACTAATGAAAAACTGTTTTTT	CASSGQATNEKLFF
TRBV5-1	-	-	TRBJ2-2	TGCGCCAGCAGCCCGGGGTCTCAGAGAACCGGGGAGCTGTTTTTT	CASSPGSQRTGELFF
TRBV4-1	few	-	TRBJ2-7	TGCGCCAGCAGCCACCCGACAGGTCCTGCCTACGAGCAGTACTTC	CASSHPTGPAYEQYF
TRBV6-1	-	-	TRBJ1-5	TGTGCCAGCAGTGAAGTAGGGGCGGGAGGTCAGCCCCAGCATTTT	CASSEVGAGGQPQHF
TRBV11-2	-	-	TRBJ1-4	TGTGCCAGCAGCTTAGGGTCCCGGTCTGCTGGTGGAAAACTGTTTTTT	CASSLGSRSAGGKLFF
TRBV20-1	-	-	TRBJ1-5	TGCAGTGCTAAGACAGGAGGTAATCAGCCCCAGCATTTT	CSAKTGGNQPQHF
TRBV11-2	once	TRBD2	TRBJ2-5	TGTGCCAGCAGCTCAGCCGGCGGGGGGTCGTCAGAGACCCAGTACTTC	CASSSAGGGSSETQYF
TRBV28	few	TRBD2	TRBJ2-7	TGTGCCAGCAGTTTAATAGCGGGCTCCTACGAGCAGTACTTC	CASSLIAGSYEQYF
TRBV6-5	-	-	TRBJ1-2	TGTGCCAGCAGTTACTCGAGGGCGGTAGCGACATATGGCTACACCTTC	CASSYSRAVATYGYTF
TRBV7-2	-	-	TRBJ1-2	TGTGCCAGCAGGGCAGAGGGAGGAGGCGTCTATGGCTACACCTTC	CASRAEGGGVYGYTF
TRBV25-1	-	-	TRBJ1-6	TGTGCCAGCAGTGCTTCCTATGTGGGACAACGCTATTCCACCTATAATTCACCCCTCCACTTT	CASSASYVGQRYSTYNSPLHF
TRBV29-1	-	-	TRBJ2-7	TGCAGCGTCCACCGGGAGAACTACGAGCAGTACTTC	CSVHRENYEQYF
TRBV6-5	-	TRBD2	TRBJ2-5	TGTGCCAGCAGTTACAGGACTAGCGGGGGGTACCAAGAGACCCAGTACTTC	CASSYRTSGGYQETQYF
TRBV6-5	-	TRBD1	TRBJ2-1	TGTGCCAGCAGTTACTCAGCTGCGACAGGGGGTTTGTACAATGAGCAGTTCTTC	CASSYSAATGGLYNEQFF
TRBV4-2	-	TRBD2	TRBJ2-1	TGTGCCAGCAGCCAAGGGACTAGCGGGGGGGAAAGCTCCTACAATGAGCAGTTCTTC	CASSQGTSGGESSYNEQFF
TRBV15	-	-	TRBJ2-7	TGTGCCACCAGCAGAGAAACAGGGAACTACGAGCAGTACTTC	CATSRETGNYEQYF
TRBV10-1	-	TRBD2	TRBJ2-4	TGCGCCAGCAGTGAAGCGGGGGATAACATTCAGTACTTC	CASSEAGDNIQYF
TRBV6-1	few	TRBD1	TRBJ2-7	TGTGCCAGCAGTGGGGACAGAAGCTCCTACGAGCAGTACTTC	CASSGDRSSYEQYF
TRBV6-2/TRBV6-3	-	-	TRBJ2-7	TGTGCCAGCAGCCCCGGAGGGGGCCGGACTTACGAGCAGTACTTC	CASSPGGGRTYEQYF
TRBV28	-	TRBD1	TRBJ2-5	TGTGCCAGCAGTTCCGCACAGGGGGGCCAAGAGACCCAGTACTTC	CASSSAQGGQETQYF
TRBV12-3/TRBV12-4	-	TRBD2	TRBJ2-1	TGTGCCAGCAGCCAGGGGCGGGGGGCCTCCTACAATGAGCAGTTCTTC	CASSQGRGASYNEQFF
TRBV5-1	few	TRBD1	TRBJ2-7	TGCGCCAGCAGCCCTGGCTTCCGACAGGGGACCGACGAGCAGTACTTC	CASSPGFRQGTDEQYF
TRBV7-2	-	-	TRBJ2-7	TGTGCCAGCAGCTTCCCCCGGTGGTCCTCCTACGAGCAGTACTTC	CASSFPRWSSYEQYF
TRBV20-1	-	TRBD2	TRBJ2-1	TGCAGTGCTAGAGGGTCGACTAGCGGGATATACAATGAGCAGTTCTTC	CSARGSTSGIYNEQFF
TRBV28	-	TRBD1	TRBJ2-4	TGTGCCGCAAAGACAGGGGGCTTGGGCAAAAACATTCAGTACTTC	CAAKTGGLGKNIQYF
TRBV5-1	once	TRBD2	TRBJ2-3	TGCGCCAGCAGCTTGGATAGCGGGGGAGAACAAGATACGCAGTATTTT	CASSLDSGGEQDTQYF
TRBV29-1	-	-	TRBJ2-5	TGCAGCTACCGGGCCATAGGCGGGGAGACCCAGTACTTC	CSYRAIGGETQYF
TRBV20-1	few	-	TRBJ2-3	TGCAGTGCTAGAGATAGCGGTGGACCGCGGGATACGCAGTATTTT	CSARDSGGPRDTQYF
TRBV20-1	-	-	TRBJ2-5	TGCAGTGCTAGAGGGAAGGGCAGTGCTCTCCAAGAGACCCAGTACTTC	CSARGKGSALQETQYF
TRBV2	-	-	TRBJ1-6	TGTGCCAGCAAGGGCGGAACAAGCTCCTATAATTCACCCCTCCACTTT	CASKGGTSSYNSPLHF
TRBV10-3	few	-	TRBJ2-5	TGTGCCATCAGTGATCCGGACACCCAAGAGACCCAGTACTTC	CAISDPDTQETQYF
TRBV28	-	-	TRBJ1-2	TGTGCCAGCAGTTTATATGGTTCATGGGGTAGTGGCTACACCTTC	CASSLYGSWGSGYTF
TRBV20-1	few	-	TRBJ2-3	TGCAGTGCTAGGACAGGCACAGATACGCAGTATTTT	CSARTGTDTQYF
TRBV18	-	TRBD2	TRBJ2-1	TGTGCCAGCTCACCCCCAGGACTAGCGACCCATGAGCAGTTCTTC	CASSPPGLATHEQFF
TRBV6-1	few	TRBD1	TRBJ1-5	TGTGCCAGCAGAGGGGACAGCGGGACGGTAAGCAATCAGCCCCAGCATTTT	CASRGDSGTVSNQPQHF
TRBV4-2	few	-	TRBJ2-5	TGTGCCAGCAGCCAAGATTCCGGGGCCACTTCGGGGGAGACCCAGTACTTC	CASSQDSGATSGETQYF
TRBV27	-	TRBD2	TRBJ2-7	TGTGCCAGCAGTATATCACCGGGTGGACTAGCGACCGAGCAGTACTTC	CASSISPGGLATEQYF
TRBV6-5	few	TRBD1	TRBJ2-7	TGTGCCAGCAGTTTGCGGACAGGGGGAAGGGAGCAGTACTTC	CASSLRTGGREQYF
TRBV10-3	few	-	TRBJ2-5	TGTGCCATCAAGGCTAGCCTGCAAGAGACCCAGTACTTC	CAIKASLQETQYF
TRBV6-5	-	-	TRBJ2-5	TGTGCCAGCAGTTCCCAGGTGAAAGAGACCCAGTACTTC	CASSSQVKETQYF
TRBV20-1	-	TRBD2	TRBJ2-2	TGCAGTGCTAGAGATCAGGCTAGCGGGGGGGCCAACACCGGGGAGCTGTTTTTT	CSARDQASGGANTGELFF
TRBV12-3/TRBV12-4	-	TRBD1	TRBJ2-7	TGTGCCAGCAGTTTCGGGACAGGGGGCGATGTTTACGAGCAGTACTTC	CASSFGTGGDVYEQYF
TRBV5-1	-	TRBD1	TRBJ2-7	TGCGCCAGCAGGAGGACAGGGGCGGGCGAGCAGTACTTC	CASRRTGAGEQYF
TRBV12-3/TRBV12-4	-	TRBD2	TRBJ2-5	TGTGCCAGCAGTTTTGGACAGCGGGGGCAGTACTTC	CASSFGQRGQYF
TRBV3-1	few	-	TRBJ1-5	TGTGCCAGCAGCCCCTTGGGAGGGAACCAGCCCCAGCATTTT	CASSPLGGNQPQHF